The clone carrying this T cell receptor (beta chain) occurred once. What it binds is unknown. The data were taken from a study of shared clonotypes between healthy human individuals. Study-level points and caveats: Against clonotypes common to all four donors, non-shared ones had lower generation probabilities.

The protocol was immunoSEQ multiplex PCR, while the TCRdb copy is restricted to in-frame clones and leaves out a portion. Of some 1,600,000 clones in the sample, 95% to 99% were seen once. The sample taken for sequencing was naive CD4+ T cells sorted from blood. Subset reported: CD45RA+ positively selected. This receptor was obtained from a man aged 30-40 years in good health.

The CDR3 region has the DNA TGTGCCATCAGTGAGCGTAGGGCCCAATTCTACGAGCAGTACTTC. Residues: CAISERRAQFYEQYF. The V call is TRBV10-3, the J call TRBJ2-7; D gene unclear. The germline V gene has CDR1 ENHRY and CDR2 SYGVKD. V lost 2 bases, J lost 3 bases, and 14 bases lay in between. The CDR3 runs 15 residues.